The 28 T cell receptor beta chains reported below all come from one sample, sequenced in a study of shared clonotypes between healthy human individuals. The method was immunoSEQ multiplex PCR; TCRdb's version includes in-frame clones alone and lacks a portion of them. The repertoire holds roughly 650,000 clones, with more than 95% as singletons. The sequencing sample was made of naive CD4+ T cells sorted from blood. Subset denoted: CD45RA+ positively selected. Receptors originate from a woman under 40 in good health.

CDR3 bases: TGCGCCAGCAGCCTTCAGGGAGCCAATGAGCAGTTCTTC. Translated: CASSLQGANEQFF. This sequence joins TRBV4-1 and TRBJ2-1; D possibly matches TRBD1 or TRBD2 (5 bases each). Germline CDR1 MGHRA, CDR2 YSYEKL. V lost 4 bases, J lost 6 bases, and 10 bases lay in between. This CDR3 is built from 13 residues.

J is TRBJ2-2 and V is TRBV28, with D unresolved. Germline V gene sequence: CDR1 MDHEN, CDR2 SYDVKM. The germline V and J ends were trimmed by 2 bases and 3 bases, with 7 bases remaining between them. This CDR3 has 14 residues. The CDR3 region is CASSLGRYTGELFF. As DNA, the CDR3 is TGTGCCAGCAGTTTAGGGCGGTACACCGGGGAGCTGTTTTTT. The variable domain in full, with the rest retrieved from reference TRBV28 and TRBJ2-2, is DVKVTQSSRYLVKRTGEKVFLECVQDMDHENMFWYRQDPGLGLRLIYFSYDVKMKEKGDIPEGYSVSREKKERFSLILESASTNQTSMYLCASSLGRYTGELFFGEGSRLTVL.

The chain uses TRBV19 and TRBJ1-5, with D unclear. V was shortened by 3 bases and J by 1 base, with 10 bases between the two germline ends. This CDR3 is 15 amino acids long. The germline V gene encodes CDR1 LNHDA and CDR2 SQIVND (reference sequence). CDR3 DNA sequence: TGTGCCAGTAGTATTTGGGAGAACAGCAATCAGCCCCAGCATTTT. This translates into CASSIWENSNQPQHF. Complete variable domain (other parts from reference TRBV19 and TRBJ1-5): DGGITQSPKYLFRKEGQNVTLSCEQNLNHDAMYWYRQDPGQGLRLIYYSQIVNDFQKGDIAEGYSVSREKKESFPLTVTSAQKNPTAFYLCASSIWENSNQPQHFGDGTRLSIL.

This clone was seen a few times. The rearrangement uses TRBV19 and TRBJ1-1, with TRBD1 as a possible D gene (6 bases). V lost 2 bases and J lost 4, with 11 bases in between. The CDR3 totals 14 residues. The germline V gene has CDR1 LNHDA and CDR2 SQIVND (reference sequence). CDR3 DNA sequence: TGTGCCAGTAGTATATTTCAGGGGAGCACTGAAGCTTTCTTT. Translation gives CASSIFQGSTEAFF.

This chain links TRBV7-9 with TRBJ2-3; D may be TRBD1 or TRBD2 (5 bases each). The ends were cut back, 2 bases at V and 1 base at J, with 16 bases in the middle. Germline CDR1 is SEHNR and CDR2 is FQNEAQ (reference sequence). The CDR3 length is 17 residues. The CDR3 sequence: CASSLLFMGVRTDTQYF. CDR3 coding DNA: TGTGCCAGCAGCTTATTGTTTATGGGGGTTCGCACAGATACGCAGTATTTT.

The CDR3 region is CASSYSFRLNTEAFF. The DNA of the CDR3 is TGTGCCAGCAGTTACTCCTTCCGCCTGAACACTGAAGCTTTCTTT. This chain connects TRBV6-5 to TRBJ1-1; no clear D. CDR3 length equals 15 residues. Trimming removed 0 bases at V and 0 bases at J, with 8 bases between. Germline CDR1 and CDR2: MNHEY and SVGAGI.

This clone appeared once. This sequence joins TRBV5-1 and TRBJ1-3; weak D call: TRBD1 (5 bases). The CDR3 extends over 13 amino acids. Germline V CDR1 and CDR2: SGHRS, YFSETQ. Trimming left V 5 bases short and J 2 bases short, with 8 bases between. The CDR3 DNA reads TGCGCCAGCAGGGGGCCACCTGGAAACACCATATATTTT. As protein: CASRGPPGNTIYF.

V and J are TRBV15 and TRBJ2-7; maybe TRBD2 (5 bases). The CDR3 contains 17 residues. Germline loops: CDR1 LNHNV, CDR2 YYDKDF (reference sequence). The ends were cut back, 1 base at V and 9 bases at J, with 25 bases in the middle. The CDR3 DNA follows: TGTGCCACCAGCAGAGTGTTTAACAGCGGATTTGTTCTAGGGCAGTACTTC. It codes for CATSRVFNSGFVLGQYF.

This clone showed up just once. CDR3 DNA: TGTGCCAGCAGCTTCCAAGAGAACTCCTACGAGCAGTACTTC. It specifies CASSFQENSYEQYF. This chain connects TRBV7-9 to TRBJ2-7, with D uncertain. V lost 3 bases and J 0 bases, leaving 9 bases between the germline ends. This CDR3 has 14 amino acids. In germline, CDR1 is SEHNR, CDR2 FQNEAQ (reference sequence).

This chain connects TRBV29-1 to TRBJ1-2; 7 positions agree with TRBD1. CDR3 length: 12 residues. Per germline, CDR1 SQVTM and CDR2 ANQGSEA. The V gene end was trimmed by 5 bases and the J gene end by 7 bases; junction bases not matched to a gene: 7. The CDR3 DNA is TGCAGCGTTAGCCGAGGGGGCGCTGGCTACACCTTC. Its protein is CSVSRGGAGYTF.

The chain joins TRBV7-9 to TRBJ2-1; 14 nucleotides align to TRBD2. This CDR3 contains 19 residues. Germline CDR1 reads SEHNR; CDR2 reads FQNEAQ (reference sequence). The trim removed 4 bases at V and 7 bases at J, leaving 15 bases unmatched. The CDR3 loop is CASSSSRLAGGPDENEQFF. DNA for the CDR3: TGTGCCAGCAGCTCCTCCAGACTAGCGGGAGGGCCAGATGAGAATGAGCAGTTCTTC.

This rearrangement joins TRBV9 to TRBJ2-5; a possible D gene is TRBD2 (5 bases). The germline gives CDR1 SGDLS, CDR2 YYNGEE. There are 13 residues in the CDR3. Trimming stripped 4 bases from V and 4 bases from J, with 11 bases between. The CDR3 here is CASSRWTSETQYF. CDR3 DNA sequence: TGTGCCAGCAGCAGGTGGACTTCAGAGACCCAGTACTTC.

This clone was seen a single time. The limits of the CDR3 on the DNA are not certain, so only TCRdb's listed CDR3 is given. The CDR3: CASSLGLISLDRRYGYTF. The rearrangement links TRBV13 to TRBJ1-2; the table's TRBD1 call for D was not verified on the DNA. Germline V gene data show CDR1 as PRHDT and CDR2 as FYEKMQ (reference sequence). Including both end residues, the CDR3 is 18 amino acids long.

The chain uses TRBV6-6 and TRBJ2-5; D gene ambiguous. V dropped 2 bases and J dropped 2 bases, with 6 bases sitting between them. The germline gives CDR1 MNHNY, CDR2 SVGAGI (reference sequence). This CDR3 spans 13 amino acids. Here the CDR3 DNA reads TGTGCCAGCAGTTACCCACCTCAAGAGACCCAGTACTTC. Its translation: CASSYPPQETQYF.

The rearrangement links TRBV28 to TRBJ1-1; D might be TRBD1 (5 bases). The CDR3 is 15 amino acids. Germline V lookup: CDR1 MDHEN, CDR2 SYDVKM. The V and J ends lost 5 bases and 5 bases respectively, with 18 bases between them. The CDR3 DNA follows: TGTGCCAGCAGTCGCCGATGGCAGGGCGGTACTGAAGCTTTCTTT. Protein: CASSRRWQGGTEAFF.

This clone was observed a single time. J is TRBJ2-7 and V is TRBV28; D gene unclear. The CDR3 extends over 11 amino acids. The V and J ends lost 10 bases and 0 bases respectively, with 7 bases between them. Germline V gene lookup returns CDR1 MDHEN and CDR2 SYDVKM. CDR3 residues: CATIDSYEQYF. CDR3 DNA: TGTGCCACCATCGACTCCTACGAGCAGTACTTC. Full variable domain (rest looked up from reference TRBV28 and TRBJ2-7): DVKVTQSSRYLVKRTGEKVFLECVQDMDHENMFWYRQDPGLGLRLIYFSYDVKMKEKGDIPEGYSVSREKKERFSLILESASTNQTSMYLCATIDSYEQYFGPGTRLTVT.

The chain combines TRBV15 with TRBJ2-7, with 9 positions matching TRBD2. The CDR3 totals 14 residues. Germline loops: CDR1 LNHNV, CDR2 YYDKDF (reference sequence). After removal of 1 base from V and 6 bases from J, the junction contained 4 bases not matched to a gene. CDR3 amino acids: CATSRAGTSREQYF. CDR3 bases: TGTGCCACCAGCAGAGCCGGGACTAGCCGCGAGCAGTACTTC.

This chain connects TRBV21-1 to TRBJ2-7; no DNA check was done on the table's D call, TRBD2. TRBV21-1 is a listed pseudogene. The CDR3 loop spans 15 amino acids. CDR3 loop: CASSGRGTPAYEQYF. CDR3 nucleotides: TGTGCCAGCAGCGGACGCGGGACGCCTGCCTACGAGCAGTACTTC.

Worth noting for this clone: Other DNA sequences of this sample code for an identical CDR3. The chain combines TRBV9 with TRBJ2-3; a possible D gene is TRBD2 (5 bases). The V end lost 2 bases, the J end lost 2 bases, and 6 bases lay between the germline ends. CDR3 length equals 13 residues. CDR1 SGDLS and CDR2 YYNGEE come from the germline V gene. The CDR3 nucleotides are TGTGCCAGCAGCGTCGGGGACACAGATACGCAGTATTTT. Residues: CASSVGDTDTQYF.

The genes are TRBV7-3 and TRBJ2-1; D is perhaps TRBD2 (6 bases). The CDR3 runs to 15 residues. V lost 4 bases to trimming and J lost 2 bases, with 12 bases between them. Germline V lookup: CDR1 SGHTA, CDR2 FQGTGA. CDR3 DNA sequence: TGTGCCAGCAGCTCGGTAGCGGATACCTACAATGAGCAGTTCTTC. Its protein is CASSSVADTYNEQFF.

This clone appeared once. This sample also contains other DNA sequences that code for the same CDR3. The chain is built from TRBV5-1 and TRBJ2-5; either TRBD1 or TRBD2 may supply D (5 bases each). This CDR3 comprises 14 residues. Trimming took 0 bases from V and 1 from J, leaving 7 bases between them. In germline, CDR1 is SGHRS, CDR2 YFSETQ. DNA for the CDR3: TGCGCCAGCAGCTTGGCTGGGGGCCAAGAGACCCAGTACTTC. Its translation: CASSLAGGQETQYF.

The chain carries TRBV2 and TRBJ1-2; TRBD1 aligns across 7 bases. CDR1 and CDR2 from the germline V gene are SNHLY and FYNNEI. Trimming cost V 5 bases and J 6 bases; bases outside gene matches: 6. The CDR3 totals 13 residues. The CDR3 DNA reads as TGTGCCAGCAGTCACGGACAGGCCGATGGCTACACCTTC. The encoded protein is CASSHGQADGYTF. Drawing the rest from reference TRBV2 and TRBJ1-2, the complete variable domain is EPEVTQTPSHQVTQMGQEVILRCVPISNHLYFYWYRQILGQKVEFLVSFYNNEISEKSEIFDDQFSVERPDGSNFTLKIRSTKLEDSAMYFCASSHGQADGYTFGSGTRLTVV.

The chain couples TRBV2 to TRBJ1-5; D is ambiguous. With 5 bases removed from V and 2 bases from J, the gap between germline ends came to 7 bases. The germline CDR1 and CDR2 sequences are SNHLY and FYNNEI. This CDR3 has 13 residues. The CDR3 DNA is TGTGCCAGCAGTCGCTTCGGCAATCAGCCCCAGCATTTT. Protein: CASSRFGNQPQHF.

The genes are TRBV5-1 and TRBJ1-5; the D is unclear. The length of the CDR3 is 16 residues. Germline V gene lookup returns CDR1 SGHRS and CDR2 YFSETQ. Trimming stripped 2 bases from V and 2 bases from J, with 14 bases between. CDR3 sequence (DNA): TGCGCCAGCAGCTTTATCAGTTCCGGGGGCAATCAGCCCCAGCATTTT. This gives the protein CASSFISSGGNQPQHF.

The chain uses TRBV5-1 and TRBJ2-1; D might be TRBD1 or TRBD2, each matching 5 bases. The V gene lost 4 bases and the J gene lost 5 bases, with 10 bases spanning the gap. The CDR3 totals 13 residues. The germline V gene encodes CDR1 SGHRS and CDR2 YFSETQ. CDR3 region: CASSRDLNNEQFF. In DNA, the CDR3 is TGCGCCAGCAGCAGGGACCTCAACAATGAGCAGTTCTTC.

The chain has TRBV19 and TRBJ1-5, with 7 positions matching TRBD1. Germline loops: CDR1 LNHDA, CDR2 SQIVND (reference sequence). The CDR3 has 16 residues. The V segment lost 4 bases and the J segment 0 bases; nucleotides outside the gene matches: 6. CDR3 bases: TGTGCCAGTAGTACGGGACAGACCTATAGCAATCAGCCCCAGCATTTT. Translated: CASSTGQTYSNQPQHF. The variable domain in full, with the rest retrieved from reference TRBV19 and TRBJ1-5, is DGGITQSPKYLFRKEGQNVTLSCEQNLNHDAMYWYRQDPGQGLRLIYYSQIVNDFQKGDIAEGYSVSREKKESFPLTVTSAQKNPTAFYLCASSTGQTYSNQPQHFGDGTRLSIL.

This chain connects TRBV28 to TRBJ2-7, with 10 bases matching TRBD2. CDR1 MDHEN and CDR2 SYDVKM come from the germline V gene. The CDR3 has 14 amino acids. V lost 6 bases, J lost 7 bases, and 9 bases stayed unmatched. The CDR3 sequence is CASSPSGSQREQYF. CDR3 DNA: TGTGCCAGCAGCCCTAGCGGGAGTCAACGGGAGCAGTACTTC.

The gene calls are TRBV28 and TRBJ1-6; 7 bases agree with TRBD1. V gave up 5 bases and J gave up 10 bases; unmatched junction bases: 11. CDR3 size: 15 residues. CDR1 and CDR2 from the germline V gene are MDHEN and SYDVKM. In DNA, the CDR3 is TGTGCCAGCAGTCCCCCGACAGGGACGGTCTCACCCCTCCACTTT. Amino acids: CASSPPTGTVSPLHF.